This T cell receptor (beta chain) appears in the sequencing data of a study of blood T cell repertoires in COVID-19. Across the whole study: Sources were T cells, B-cell-depleted T cells, or PBMCs; the material itself was cDNA or gDNA.

Some clones are missing from TCRdb's copy, which holds only in-frame ones; the method was immunoSEQ multiplex PCR. The sample shows about 100,000 clones, approximately 91% of them seen only once. J lost 5 bases, V lost 2 bases, and 8 bases had no gene match. Looked up from germline, CDR1 is KGHSH and CDR2 is LQKENI. The CDR3 is made up of 15 amino acids. Sequencing was performed on peripheral blood. The TCR was taken from a woman aged 55-70 years with acute or convalescent COVID-19. V is TRBV18 and J is TRBJ1-1, with TRBD1 matching over 7 bases. The CDR3 spells CASSPATGVGTEAFF. The CDR3 DNA reads as TGTGCCAGCTCACCAGCAACAGGGGTTGGGACTGAAGCTTTCTTT.